Listed below are T cell receptor beta chains from one sample, sequenced in a study of T cell responses to AZD1222 COVID-19 vaccine. Measured with immunoSEQ multiplex PCR; TCRdb has only the in-frame clones, and not every one. The sample has about 46,000 clones, 70% to 90% seen once; the top ten hold 1% to 1.3%. Material: peripheral blood, obtained 28 days after the second AZD1222 dose. The receptors were sampled from an adult who received the AZD1222 COVID-19 vaccine. Each CDR3 is given with its conserved first and last residue. D genes are given only for firm matches. Not all rows give a size; the values are once, few, many and, for expanded clones, a class.

clone size: .; J gene: TRBJ1-5; V gene: TRBV19; D gene: TRBD1; CDR3 DNA: TGTGCCAGCCGCCGGCAGGGGGCTTTGGGAAATAGCAATCAGCCCCAGCATTTT; CDR3 protein: CASRRQGALGNSNQPQHF
clone size: .; J gene: TRBJ2-2; V gene: TRBV28; D gene: TRBD2; CDR3 DNA: TGTGCCAGCAGTTTGACTAGCGGGAGTTATACCGGGGAGCTGTTTTTT; CDR3 protein: CASSLTSGSYTGELFF
clone size: .; J gene: TRBJ2-5; V gene: TRBV5-1; D gene: TRBD1; CDR3 DNA: TGCGCCAGCAGCTTGGGGACAGGAGTGTACCAAGAGACCCAGTACTTC; CDR3 protein: CASSLGTGVYQETQYF
clone size: .; J gene: TRBJ2-7; V gene: TRBV7-2; D gene: .; CDR3 DNA: TGTGCCAGCAGCCTAAACCGGGCAGGATCCTCCTACGAGCAGTACTTC; CDR3 protein: CASSLNRAGSSYEQYF
clone size: .; J gene: TRBJ1-1; V gene: TRBV27; D gene: .; CDR3 DNA: TGTGCCAGCAGTTTATCGGGGGAGTGGACTGAAGCTTTCTTT; CDR3 protein: CASSLSGEWTEAFF
clone size: .; J gene: TRBJ1-4; V gene: TRBV6-5; D gene: .; CDR3 DNA: TGTGCCAGCAGCCTAAGGGCGGGTGAAAAACTGTTTTTT; CDR3 protein: CASSLRAGEKLFF
clone size: .; J gene: TRBJ2-3; V gene: TRBV19; D gene: .; CDR3 DNA: TGTGCCAGTAGTATAGCTGGGGGGTACACAGATACGCAGTATTTT; CDR3 protein: CASSIAGGYTDTQYF
clone size: .; J gene: TRBJ2-7; V gene: TRBV10-2; D gene: .; CDR3 DNA: TGCGCCAGCAGTGACCCTAGCAGGTACGAGCAGTACTTC; CDR3 protein: CASSDPSRYEQYF
clone size: .; J gene: TRBJ1-2; V gene: TRBV5-1; D gene: .; CDR3 DNA: TGCGCCAGCAGCTTGGATGACTATGGCTACACCTTC; CDR3 protein: CASSLDDYGYTF
clone size: .; J gene: TRBJ2-2; V gene: TRBV18; D gene: TRBD2; CDR3 DNA: TGTGCCAGCTCACCACCCTCAGGTCGCGGGAGCGGGGAGCTGTTTTTT; CDR3 protein: CASSPPSGRGSGELFF
clone size: once; J gene: TRBJ2-1; V gene: TRBV28; D gene: .; CDR3 DNA: TGTGCCAGCAGTTCCCCACAGCGGAGTTACAATGAGCAGTTCTTC; CDR3 protein: CASSSPQRSYNEQFF
clone size: .; J gene: TRBJ2-1; V gene: TRBV27; D gene: TRBD2; CDR3 DNA: TGTGCCAGCGTGTCCGCGACTAGCGGCGACAATGAGCAGTTCTTC; CDR3 protein: CASVSATSGDNEQFF